This T cell receptor (beta chain) was sequenced during a study of metastatic and nonmetastatic thyroid tumors. Overall study: Blood and tumor or nodule tissue repertoires from malignant and benign thyroid patients were compared.

Comments on this clone: Its matching antigen is unknown.

Study results and limitations: Benign nodules were reported to have significantly lower TCR beta diversity than malignant thyroid tumors, in blood and tumor.

This CDR3 region has 14 residues. Germline V gene data show CDR1 as SGDLS and CDR2 as YYNGEE. V was pared by 0 bases and J by 0 bases, with 7 bases between. Until they underwent thyroid surgery, no patient had received any treatment. In the study's own analysis: A classifier of distant metastasis in papillary thyroid cancer was built from CDR3 differences (across clinicopathological groups). Using MiXCR, TCRdb re-called clones from the PCR reads. The V and J calls follow TCRdb's processing rather than the paper's. This table holds just over 70,000 clones, roughly 18% found once. Sequenced input: blood. This clonotype originated in a female donor with papillary thyroid cancer or a benign thyroid nodule (not recorded which). Some clones in this sample may be carry-over from other donors' samples. The V gene is TRBV9, the J gene TRBJ2-7, with D unclear. The DNA for the CDR3 is TGTGCCAGCAGCGTAGAAGGTTACTCCTACGAGCAGTACTTC. The encoded protein is CASSVEGYSYEQYF.